The 14 T cell receptor beta chains below all came from one sample that was sequenced in a study of T cells in women clearing cervical HPV infection. TCRdb keeps only in-frame clones here, not all; method: immunoSEQ multiplex PCR. The repertoire table contains around 25,000 clones. What was sequenced was blood buffy coat. These TCRs come from a woman aged 18-70 years with a cervical HPV16 infection that either progressed to CIN3+ or cleared (not recorded which).

To note about this clone: The read halts 3 residues ahead of the CDR3 end, with the missing end drawn from the germline J gene. The chain uses TRBV19 and TRBJ1-6; 9 bases line up with TRBD1. There are 15 residues in the CDR3. The V gene's germline CDR1 is LNHDA and CDR2 SQIVND (reference sequence). V gave up 4 bases and J gave up 10 bases; unmatched junction bases: 8. CDR3 amino acids: CASSTRGQGNSPLHF. CDR3 DNA, as far as it was read: TGTGCCAGTAGTACGCGGGGACAGGGAAACTCACCC.

About this clone itself: The junction departs from the called germline gene at one end, perhaps through a read error. The DNA ends 3 residues before the CDR3 does, and the rest of the CDR3 is filled in from the germline J gene. This rearrangement joins TRBV7-7 to TRBJ1-2; maybe TRBD1 (6 bases). This CDR3 has 13 amino acids. Germline lookup yields CDR1 SSHAT and CDR2 FNYEAQ (reference sequence). Incomplete CDR3 DNA: TGTGCTAGCAGCCGGGACAATTCCTACGAC. Its protein is CASSRDNSYD. Given in full, the CDR3 is CASSRDNSYDYTF.

Of note for this clone: The read gets to within 3 residues of the CDR3 end, and the germline J gene fills in the rest. The V and J genes are TRBV5-1 and TRBJ2-7, with D possibly being TRBD1 (6 bases). Germline V gives CDR1 SGHRS, CDR2 YFSETQ. V was cut by 4 bases and J by 2 bases, with 13 bases left in between. The CDR3 is 14 amino acids. The covered CDR3 bases are TGCGCCAGCAGCGCCCGGGACACCCCCTACGAG. This translates into CASSARDTPYE. From start to end, the CDR3 is CASSARDTPYEQYF.

Note on this clone: Read data end 3 residues before the CDR3 end; the end is taken from the germline J gene. The V call is TRBV2, the J call TRBJ2-3; TRBD2 might be the D (5 bases). The CDR3 runs 15 residues. CDR1 and CDR2 (germline): SNHLY, FYNNEI. Deletions cut 4 bases from V and 2 bases from J, with 13 bases between. The DNA read from the CDR3 is TGTGCCAGCAGTGGAGAACTAGACTACACAGATACG. Residues: CASSGELDYTDT. The whole CDR3 protein reads CASSGELDYTDTQYF.

A note on this clone: The read ends 3 residues early relative to the CDR3; the germline J gene fills the gap. The rearrangement joins TRBV19 to TRBJ2-1; tentatively, D is TRBD2 (5 bases). V lost 3 bases and J lost 9, with 18 bases in between. Germline loops: CDR1 LNHDA, CDR2 SQIVND (reference sequence). This CDR3 region has 15 residues. CDR3 sequence: CASSMGRAAPLEQFF. CDR3 DNA (partial): TGTGCCAGTAGTATGGGGAGAGCGGCCCCCCTTGAG. The full variable domain, with the rest looked up from reference TRBV19 and TRBJ2-1, is DGGITQSPKYLFRKEGQNVTLSCEQNLNHDAMYWYRQDPGQGLRLIYYSQIVNDFQKGDIAEGYSVSREKKESFPLTVTSAQKNPTAFYLCASSMGRAAPLEQFFGPGTRLTVL.

As concerns this clone: The sequence runs out 3 residues before the end of the CDR3; the remainder is reconstructed from the germline J gene. This chain links TRBV7-9 with TRBJ2-7, with D perhaps TRBD1 (5 bases). The germline V gene encodes CDR1 SEHNR and CDR2 FQNEAQ (reference sequence). The ends were cut back, 0 bases at V and 4 bases at J, with 7 bases in the middle. CDR3 length: 13 residues. Incomplete CDR3 DNA: TGTGCCAGCAGCTTAGCGGGGCGGTACGAG. This gives the protein CASSLAGRYE. The CDR3 in full is CASSLAGRYEQYF.

In the case of this clone: The DNA ends 3 residues before the CDR3 does, and the rest of the CDR3 is filled in from the germline J gene. The rearrangement links TRBV6-1 to TRBJ2-5; 12 bases map to TRBD2. CDR3 length equals 14 residues. Germline assignment: CDR1 MNHNS and CDR2 SASEGT. The trim removed 4 bases at V and 4 bases at J, leaving 1 base unmatched. The DNA read from the CDR3 is TGTGCCAGCAGTGCACTAGCGGGAGGAGAGACC. Translated, it gives CASSALAGGET. The full CDR3 protein reads CASSALAGGETQYF.

Of note for this clone: The CDR3 extends 3 residues past the end of the read, so its final part is completed from the germline J gene. The chain couples TRBV19 to TRBJ1-3; D is unclear. Trimming removed 4 bases at V and 0 bases at J, with 13 bases between. The CDR3 length is 16 residues. In germline, CDR1 is LNHDA, CDR2 SQIVND (reference sequence). The CDR3 bases that were read are TGTGCCAGTAGTAGAAGGGCAGCAGACTCTGGAAACACC. Translation: CASSRRAADSGNT. The complete CDR3 protein is CASSRRAADSGNTIYF.

As to this clone: Sequencing ends 3 residues short of the CDR3 end; the germline J gene provides the rest. The genes are TRBV13 and TRBJ1-4, with TRBD1 matching 9 bases. Germline V gene data show CDR1 as PRHDT and CDR2 as FYEKMQ (reference sequence). This CDR3 comprises 15 residues. The ends lost 6 bases at V and 7 bases at J; junction bases unmatched: 9. The CDR3 bases that were read are TGTGCCAGCAGTAGCCCTCGGGACAGGGCTGAAAAA. Protein product: CASSSPRDRAEK. The CDR3 reads in full as CASSSPRDRAEKLFF. The full variable domain, rest sourced from reference TRBV13 and TRBJ1-4, is AAGVIQSPRHLIKEKRETATLKCYPIPRHDTVYWYQQGPGQDPQFLISFYEKMQSDKGSIPDRFSAQQFSDYHSELNMSSLELGDSALYFCASSSPRDRAEKLFFGSGTQLSVL.

For this clone: The CDR3 is cut off 3 residues early in the read; its end comes from the germline J gene. This chain uses TRBV20-1 with TRBJ1-1; D is possibly TRBD1 (5 bases). This CDR3 comprises 17 residues. Germline CDR1 is DFQATT and CDR2 is SNEGSKA (reference sequence). V lost 0 bases and J lost 5, with 22 bases in between. The CDR3 is CSAREMFRTKLRTEAFF. Incomplete CDR3 DNA: TGCAGTGCTAGAGAAATGTTTAGGACAAAACTTAGGACTGAA.

As for this clone: The read comes to an end 3 residues before the CDR3 does, leaving the germline J gene to fill in the end. The gene calls are TRBV2 and TRBJ1-4, with unresolved D. CDR1 is SNHLY, CDR2 FYNNEI, per germline. The CDR3 is 16 amino acids. The CDR3 is CASKGQASSYNSPLFF. The part of the CDR3 DNA that was read is TGTGCCAGCAAAGGGCAGGCTAGCTCCTATAATTCACCA.

Turning to this clone: The sequenced fragment ends 3 residues before the CDR3 boundary, so the rest is inferred from the germline J gene. The chain employs TRBV2 and TRBJ1-2; D is undetermined. Germline CDR1 reads SNHLY; CDR2 reads FYNNEI. The CDR3 length is 13 residues. Trimming took off 6 bases at V and 6 bases at J, with 14 bases between the two ends. CDR3 residues: CASSDNRGNGYTF. The part of the CDR3 DNA that was read is TGTGCCAGCAGCGATAATCGGGGTAATGGC.

Worth noting for this clone: With the read ending 3 residues before the CDR3 end, the germline J gene is used to fill in that end. V gene TRBV5-8 combines with J gene TRBJ2-1, with 11 bases lining up with TRBD1. V lost 3 bases to trimming and J lost 7 bases; unmatched junction nucleotides: 6. CDR1 is SGHTS and CDR2 is YDEGEE in the germline V gene. This CDR3 region has 15 residues. Incomplete CDR3 DNA: TGTGCCAGCAGCTGGGGGACAGGGGGGCGGAATGAG. Translation gives CASSWGTGGRNE. The CDR3 reads in full as CASSWGTGGRNEQFF.

As regards this clone: The read comes to an end 3 residues before the CDR3 does, leaving the germline J gene to fill in the end. The chain combines TRBV7-6 with TRBJ2-5; TRBD2 matches at 12 bases. The CDR3 is 17 residues long. Per the germline V gene, CDR1 is SGHVS and CDR2 is FNYEAQ. V lost 1 base to trimming and J lost 2 bases; unmatched junction nucleotides: 5. The CDR3 loop is CASSLGPSGGEQETQYF. The CDR3 bases that were read are TGTGCCAGCAGCTTAGGTCCTAGCGGGGGGGAGCAAGAGACC.